This note documents a single T cell receptor (beta chain) sequence. Its specificity is unknown. This PCR relied on a set of 60 Vbeta primers and 13 Jbeta primers. Sequenced by immunoSEQ multiplex PCR; TCRdb stores in-frame clones only, minus some. Among about 150,000 clones listed, 60% to 80% were seen once. This sample stems from a study of cytomegalovirus exposure and HLA in healthy donors. Background on the study: Among the roughly 400 genotyped donors, 81% were placed in the Caucasian-associated ancestry cluster. Study-wide results and caveats: As confirmed in vitro, three CMV-associated chains were specific for CMV antigens. Reports indicated that the classifier achieved high specificity and sensitivity in diagnosing cytomegalovirus status.

The CDR3 has 12 amino acids. Trimming removed 8 bases from V and 0 bases from J, with 9 bases in between. The germline V gene encodes CDR1 SGDLS and CDR2 YYNGEE. The sample was PBMCs. The receptor comes from a male donor in good health and CMV-seronegative. This sequence joins TRBV9 and TRBJ2-7, with D possibly matching TRBD2 (6 bases). In nucleotides, the CDR3 is TGTGCCAGTGGGGGGAGCTCCTACGAGCAGTACTTC. It specifies CASGGSSYEQYF. Full variable domain (rest looked up from reference TRBV9 and TRBJ2-7): DSGVTQTPKHLITATGQRVTLRCSPRSGDLSVYWYQQSLDQGLQFLIQYYNGEERAKGNILERFSAQQFPDLHSELNLSSLELGDSALYFCASGGSSYEQYFGPGTRLTVT.